Below, one T cell receptor beta chain is given with its context. These data come from a study of blood T cell repertoires in COVID-19. Study context: Samples of COVID-19 (acute and convalescent) were obtained from the United States, Italy and Spain. T cells, B-cell-depleted T cells, or PBMCs supplied cDNA or gDNA.

The authors' processing: Estimated nucleated cell counts came from reference gene primer amplification. Assay used: immunoSEQ multiplex PCR; TCRdb lists only in-frame clones, some missing. That table gives V, J and clone size, and the DNA gave D and trimming. The sample consists of 25,000 to 35,000 clones, 80% to 90% of them appearing once. Germline V lookup: CDR1 MNHEY, CDR2 SVGAGI. This CDR3 has 14 amino acids. The trim removed 6 bases at V and 2 bases at J, leaving 7 bases unmatched. This sequence was found in a human donor with acute or convalescent COVID-19. The donor label of this sample is uncertain. V gene TRBV6-5 combines with J gene TRBJ2-7; 7 nucleotides line up with TRBD1. Input material: peripheral blood. DNA of the CDR3: TGTGCCAGCAGCTTGGGACAGCTTACCTACGAGCAGTACTTC. It yields the protein CASSLGQLTYEQYF.